These T cell receptor beta chains were read from a single sample in a study of beta chain features in type 1 diabetes. The table came from immunoSEQ multiplex PCR; TCRdb's copy has only in-frame clones and leaves some out. The table has fewer than 350,000 clones, approximately 16% seen once. Sequencing used naive CD4+ T cells from blood. The receptor source for this set is a man between 18 and 35 years old with type 1 diabetes. Each CDR3 is given with its conserved first and last residue. D genes are given only for firm matches. Expanded clones get a size class; other rows say once, few or many, or leave the size out.

v_call,clone_size,d_call,cdr3_length,j_call,cdr3_nt,cdr3_aa
TRBV30,.,.,13,TRBJ2-7,TGTGCCTGGAGTAACGGTAATGCGCGCGAGCAGTACTTC,CAWSNGNAREQYF
TRBV29-1,.,.,13,TRBJ1-1,TGCAGCGTTGAAGAATCCATGAACACTGAAGCTTTCTTT,CSVEESMNTEAFF
TRBV4-1,.,TRBD1,14,TRBJ1-5,TGCGCCAGCAAAGGACAGGGCCTCAATCAGCCCCAGCATTTT,CASKGQGLNQPQHF
TRBV7-2,few,.,15,TRBJ2-1,TGTGCCAGCAGCTCGTCGGTAGCGGCTTACAATGAGCAGTTCTTC,CASSSSVAAYNEQFF
TRBV11-2,few,.,14,TRBJ2-5,TGTGCCAGCAGCCGGAGGGCTTTGGGAGAGACCCAGTACTTC,CASSRRALGETQYF
TRBV29-1,few,TRBD1,13,TRBJ2-7,TGCAGCGTCCGGACAGGGTCCGCGTACGAGCAGTACTTC,CSVRTGSAYEQYF
TRBV10-3,few,.,14,TRBJ2-5,TGTGCCATCAGTGAGTCTCCAGTCATCGGGGCCCAGTACTTC,CAISESPVIGAQYF
TRBV11-2,.,TRBD2,15,TRBJ2-1,TGTGCCAGCAGCACCGCCGGGACTAACCACAATGAGCAGTTCTTC,CASSTAGTNHNEQFF
TRBV30,few,TRBD2,15,TRBJ2-5,TGTGCCTGGAGCGGGACTAGCGGGCCACAAGAGACCCAGTACTTC,CAWSGTSGPQETQYF
TRBV5-1,.,TRBD2,15,TRBJ2-7,TGCGCCAGCAGGAAAGCGAGCGGGGACTACTACGAGCAGTACTTC,CASRKASGDYYEQYF
TRBV18,.,.,14,TRBJ2-5,TGTGCCAGCTCACCGTACAGGGACCAAGAGACCCAGTACTTC,CASSPYRDQETQYF
TRBV21-1,.,.,14,TRBJ2-6,TGTGCCAGCAGCTGGGACATCATCGCGCGTGTCCTGACTTTC,CASSWDIIARVLTF
TRBV27,few,TRBD1,18,TRBJ2-6,TGTGCCAGCAGTCCATCGGGACAGGGGGCGCCAGGGGCCAACGTCCTGACTTTC,CASSPSGQGAPGANVLTF
TRBV9,.,TRBD1,13,TRBJ1-1,TGTGCCAGCAGCTCCCGGGACAGGCCCGAAGCTTTCTTT,CASSSRDRPEAFF
TRBV27,once,.,14,TRBJ2-3,TGTGCCAGCAGGCCGAGCGGGAGCACAGATACGCAGTATTTT,CASRPSGSTDTQYF
TRBV10-3,few,TRBD2,14,TRBJ2-7,TGTGCCATCAGTGAGACTAGCGGGGGATACGAGCAGTACTTC,CAISETSGGYEQYF
TRBV27,.,.,16,TRBJ2-6,TGTGCCAGCAAACTGGCCAGGGTGTCTGGGGCCAACGTCCTGACTTTC,CASKLARVSGANVLTF
TRBV7-9,.,.,18,TRBJ2-5,TGTGCCAGCAGCCCCCTTAACTGGGGCAGGGGCTACCAAGAGACCCAGTACTTC,CASSPLNWGRGYQETQYF
TRBV4-2,.,.,16,TRBJ2-5,TGTGCCAGCAGCCCCCTACAGGGCGGGCTGGGAGAGACCCAGTACTTC,CASSPLQGGLGETQYF
TRBV7-2,few,.,16,TRBJ1-4,TGTGCCAGCAGCTTAGCGCCGGGACCGACAGGCGGGAAACTGTTTTTT,CASSLAPGPTGGKLFF
TRBV10-2,.,TRBD2,13,TRBJ2-7,TGCGCCAGCAGTGAGTCACTAGCGGGCGAGCAGTACTTC,CASSESLAGEQYF
TRBV27,few,TRBD1,14,TRBJ1-2,TGTGCCAGCAGAACTCACGGGACAGGCTATGGCTACACCTTC,CASRTHGTGYGYTF
TRBV28,.,TRBD2,14,TRBJ2-4,TGTGCCAGCAGTTTAATTGCGGGAGGTAGCATTCAGTACTTC,CASSLIAGGSIQYF
TRBV6-5,few,.,13,TRBJ2-7,TGTGCCAGCAGTGATCCCGGGATAAGGTCGCAGTACTTC,CASSDPGIRSQYF
TRBV6-5,.,.,15,TRBJ1-2,TGTGCCAGCAGTTACTCGTTCAGGGCTGGGTATGGCTACACCTTC,CASSYSFRAGYGYTF
TRBV28,few,.,13,TRBJ1-2,TGTGCCAGCAGGAGCCAGGGTTTTGGCGGCTACACCTTC,CASRSQGFGGYTF
TRBV7-9,few,TRBD1,15,TRBJ2-2,TGTGCCAGCCACCTGGCAGGGGGAAACGCCGGGGAGCTGTTTTTT,CASHLAGGNAGELFF
TRBV9,few,.,14,TRBJ1-5,TGTGCCAGCAGCGTCGGACTAATTGGGCAGCCCCAGCATTTT,CASSVGLIGQPQHF
TRBV7-2,.,.,14,TRBJ1-2,TGTGCCAGCAGCTTTAGACGGGAAACTTATGGCTACACCTTC,CASSFRRETYGYTF
TRBV6-6,.,.,14,TRBJ1-3,TGTGCCAGCAGCCGGGACTCCTCTGGAAACACCATATATTTT,CASSRDSSGNTIYF
TRBV6-5,.,TRBD1,13,TRBJ2-3,TGTGCCAGCAGACAGGGGGCAGGGGATACGCAGTATTTT,CASRQGAGDTQYF
TRBV5-1,few,TRBD2,15,TRBJ2-7,TGCGCCAGCAACCTCCGGGAGGGATATAACTACGAGCAGTACTTC,CASNLREGYNYEQYF
TRBV7-9,few,TRBD1,15,TRBJ2-7,TGTGCCAGCAGCGTACGACAGGGACCTTTCGACGAGCAGTACTTC,CASSVRQGPFDEQYF
TRBV30,few,.,17,TRBJ1-2,TGTGCCTGGAGTGTATTGGCAGGGTGGGCCTCTAACTATGGCTACACCTTC,CAWSVLAGWASNYGYTF
TRBV30,few,TRBD1,13,TRBJ2-3,TGTGCCTGGAGCAACAGGGGAACAGATACGCAGTATTTT,CAWSNRGTDTQYF
TRBV4-3,few,.,14,TRBJ2-7,TGCGCCAGCAGCCAAGAACTAGAATCCTACGAGCAGTACTTC,CASSQELESYEQYF
TRBV5-1,few,TRBD2,18,TRBJ2-1,TGCGCCAGCACTTCTTCGACTAGCGGGGGTAGCTCCTACAATGAGCAGTTCTTC,CASTSSTSGGSSYNEQFF
TRBV28,.,.,13,TRBJ2-2,TGTGCCTCGGAGGGGGCCAACACCGGGGAGCTGTTTTTT,CASEGANTGELFF
TRBV18,.,.,15,TRBJ1-2,TGTGCCAGCTCACCGCAGACCCTTACAGGTTTTGGCTACACCTTC,CASSPQTLTGFGYTF
TRBV7-2,.,.,14,TRBJ2-3,TGTGCCAGCAGCCCTACCTCTAGCACAGATACGCAGTATTTT,CASSPTSSTDTQYF
TRBV28,.,.,14,TRBJ2-7,TGTGCCAGCAGTTTAGGTGGACAGTTCTACGAGCAGTACTTC,CASSLGGQFYEQYF
TRBV7-9,.,.,14,TRBJ2-5,TGTGCCAGCAGCGCACAGACGGCGGGGGAGACCCAGTACTTC,CASSAQTAGETQYF
TRBV28,.,.,14,TRBJ1-6,TGTGCCAGCAGAGAACAGGCCGATAATTCACCCCTCCACTTT,CASREQADNSPLHF
TRBV30,few,TRBD1,14,TRBJ2-1,TGTGCCTGCAAGACAGGGGTCTCCTACAATGAGCAGTTCTTC,CACKTGVSYNEQFF
TRBV28,few,.,14,TRBJ2-5,TGTGCCAGCAGTTTAATGGGGCCGCGCAATCCCCAGTACTTC,CASSLMGPRNPQYF
TRBV5-1,.,TRBD1,15,TRBJ2-7,TGCGCCAGCAGCTCGGGACAGGCGCTCTGGTACGAGCAGTACTTC,CASSSGQALWYEQYF